Listed below are T cell receptor beta chains from one sample, sequenced in a study of beta chain features in type 1 diabetes. Libraries were prepared by immunoSEQ multiplex PCR; TCRdb keeps only in-frame clonotypes and omits some of them. The sample contains more than 150,000 clones, about an eighth of which appear only once. The specimen sequenced was central memory CD4+ T cells from blood. These TCRs come from a woman aged 18-29 years in good health. Both conserved end residues are part of each CDR3. The D gene is left open where the match is weak. Only some rows state a clone size, as once, few, many or a class for expanded clones.

d_call,clone_size,v_call,j_call,cdr3_nt,cdr3_aa
TRBD1,few,TRBV2,TRBJ1-4,TGTGCCAGCAGCCCAAGACAGGGGGGTAATGAAAAACTGTTTTTT,CASSPRQGGNEKLFF
NA,few,TRBV7-3,TRBJ2-5,TGTGCCAGCAGCTTTCAGGGGACGGAGACCCAGTACTTC,CASSFQGTETQYF
NA,few,TRBV11-1,TRBJ1-4,TGTGCCAGCAGCCGAATCGGACAGCCTAATGAAAAACTGTTTTTT,CASSRIGQPNEKLFF
NA,few,TRBV14,TRBJ1-1,TGTGCCAGCAGCTCCACCCGGGGATCTGAAGCTTTCTTT,CASSSTRGSEAFF
NA,NA,TRBV30,TRBJ1-5,TGTGCCTGGAGTGATCAGGGATTTAGCAATCAGCCCCAGCATTTT,CAWSDQGFSNQPQHF
TRBD1,NA,TRBV6-6,TRBJ1-2,TGTGCCAGCAGTCAGACAGGGGGGAACTATGGCTACACCTTC,CASSQTGGNYGYTF
NA,NA,TRBV5-1,TRBJ1-1,TGCGCCAGCAGAAAACAGGGAGACACTGAAGCTTTCTTT,CASRKQGDTEAFF
TRBD2,few,TRBV5-4,TRBJ2-7,TGTGCCAGCAGCCTACATTGGACTAGCGGAACCTACGAGCAGTACTTC,CASSLHWTSGTYEQYF
NA,NA,TRBV28,TRBJ1-2,TGTGCCAGCAGTCCCCCCGACACCTATGGCTACACCTTC,CASSPPDTYGYTF
TRBD1,NA,TRBV7-9,TRBJ2-7,TGTGCCAGCAGCTTAGCCGGGACAGGGGGTTACCACGAGCAGTACTTC,CASSLAGTGGYHEQYF
TRBD1,NA,TRBV28,TRBJ1-2,TGTGCCACCCAGACAGGGTTTGCTAACTATGGCTACACCTTC,CATQTGFANYGYTF
NA,NA,TRBV6-1,TRBJ1-5,TGTGCCAGCAGTCTACAGGGAACGAGCAATCAGCCCCAGCATTTT,CASSLQGTSNQPQHF
TRBD2,few,TRBV30,TRBJ2-7,TGTGCCTGGACCCGTACTAGCGGGAGTCTGCGCGAGCAGTACTTC,CAWTRTSGSLREQYF
TRBD1,NA,TRBV28,TRBJ1-5,TGTGCCAGCAACCAGGGGACAGGGGGTCATCAGCCCCAGCATTTT,CASNQGTGGHQPQHF
NA,few,TRBV29-1,TRBJ1-2,TGCAGCGTTGAGACTACAGGGTTGGGTGGCTACACCTTC,CSVETTGLGGYTF
TRBD2,few,TRBV6-6,TRBJ2-3,TGTGCCAGCAGTCGCCGGACTAGCGTAAAGGCAGATACGCAGTATTTT,CASSRRTSVKADTQYF
NA,NA,TRBV29-1,TRBJ1-1,TGCAGCGTTGAATTTGGCGGGAAGCCCGCTGAAGCTTTCTTT,CSVEFGGKPAEAFF
NA,NA,TRBV6-6,TRBJ1-2,TGTGCCAGCCGGGGGACCGCTACTAACTATGGCTACACCTTC,CASRGTATNYGYTF
NA,few,TRBV30,TRBJ2-1,TGTGCCTGGAAGAGACTTCAACATCCATACAATGAGCAGTTCTTC,CAWKRLQHPYNEQFF
TRBD2,few,TRBV7-9,TRBJ2-3,TGTGCCAGCAGCTCCGCCGGGACTAGACGAGATACGCAGTATTTT,CASSSAGTRRDTQYF
NA,few,TRBV19,TRBJ2-1,TGTGCCAGTGCCGAGTGGGAGGATTTGGGTGAGCAGTTCTTC,CASAEWEDLGEQFF
TRBD1,NA,TRBV5-6,TRBJ1-2,TGTGCCAGCAGCCCAATGGACAGGGTCAATGGCTACACCTTC,CASSPMDRVNGYTF
NA,NA,TRBV30,TRBJ1-2,TGTGCCTGGAGCCCAATCTATGGCTACACCTTC,CAWSPIYGYTF
NA,few,TRBV25-1,TRBJ2-7,TGTGCCAGCAGTGAATGGACAGCATCCTACGAGCAGTACTTC,CASSEWTASYEQYF
NA,few,TRBV4-1,TRBJ1-4,TGCGCCAGCAGCCTACGACAGGTTGACAATGAAAAACTGTTTTTT,CASSLRQVDNEKLFF
NA,few,TRBV30,TRBJ1-5,TGTGCCTGGGGTGGCAGGGGCAATCAGCCCCAGCATTTT,CAWGGRGNQPQHF
TRBD2,NA,TRBV23-1,TRBJ2-3,TGCGCCAGCAGTCAATCTCGATTAGCGGGAGTCTCTGGGACAGATACGCAGTATTTT,CASSQSRLAGVSGTDTQYF
TRBD2,NA,TRBV5-6,TRBJ2-1,TGTGCCAGCAGCCTCCTAGCGGGAGCGTCCTACAATGAGCAGTTCTTC,CASSLLAGASYNEQFF
NA,few,TRBV19,TRBJ2-7,TGTGCCACCTCTCGGCAGGGGGGTGATGAGCAGTACTTC,CATSRQGGDEQYF
NA,few,TRBV7-9,TRBJ1-2,TGTGCCAGCAGCTTAGGACAGAATAACTATGGCTACACCTTC,CASSLGQNNYGYTF
TRBD1,few,TRBV28,TRBJ2-7,TGTGCCAGCAGGACCTCCGGGACAGGGGGCCTGGAGCAGTACTTC,CASRTSGTGGLEQYF
TRBD1,NA,TRBV16,TRBJ1-2,TGTGCCAGCAGCCAATGGGACAGGAGGGGATTTAACTATGGCTACACCTTC,CASSQWDRRGFNYGYTF
NA,NA,TRBV30,TRBJ1-1,TGTGCCTGGAGTACAGCCTGGAACACTGAAGCTTTCTTT,CAWSTAWNTEAFF
TRBD2,NA,TRBV5-1,TRBJ2-1,TGCGCCAGCAGCTTCAGGCGGGAGGGGGACAATGAGCAGTTCTTC,CASSFRREGDNEQFF
TRBD1,NA,TRBV19,TRBJ2-7,TGTGCCAGTAGTGACAGGGGGGATTGGTACGAGCAGTACTTC,CASSDRGDWYEQYF
TRBD1,NA,TRBV5-1,TRBJ2-7,TGCGCCAGCAGCCCCGGGACAGGGGGCGGGGAGCAGTACTTC,CASSPGTGGGEQYF
TRBD1,few,TRBV19,TRBJ2-5,TGTGCCAGTAGTGACAGGGGTACAGGGACCCAGTACTTC,CASSDRGTGTQYF
NA,few,TRBV6-5,TRBJ1-5,TGTGCCAGCAGCCCCGTGGGGGGGAATCAGCCCCAGCATTTT,CASSPVGGNQPQHF
TRBD1,NA,TRBV29-1,TRBJ2-5,TGCAGCGCCGACAGGGGCCGGGAGACCCAGTACTTC,CSADRGRETQYF
TRBD2,few,TRBV7-3,TRBJ2-7,TGTGCCAGCAGCTCTGCCGGGACTAGTATCTACGAGCAGTACTTC,CASSSAGTSIYEQYF
NA,few,TRBV4-1,TRBJ2-1,TGCGCCAGCAGCCAGGGGATAGGGAGCTACAATGAGCAGTTCTTC,CASSQGIGSYNEQFF
NA,NA,TRBV6-6,TRBJ1-5,TGTGCCAGCAGTTACGCCGGGGGTATGCAGCCCCAGCATTTT,CASSYAGGMQPQHF
TRBD1,NA,TRBV2,TRBJ2-1,TGTGCCAGCAGGAGGACAGGGGGCCGGGGTGAGCAGTTCTTC,CASRRTGGRGEQFF
NA,NA,TRBV27,TRBJ2-4,TGTGCCAGCAGCCGAACAGTTCAAAACATTCAGTACTTC,CASSRTVQNIQYF
TRBD1,NA,TRBV5-1,TRBJ1-1,TGCGCCAGCAGCTTGTCAGGGACAGGCTACATGAACACTGAAGCTTTCTTT,CASSLSGTGYMNTEAFF
NA,NA,TRBV29-1,TRBJ1-2,TGCAGCGTGAACCCAGGAGGCAGGGGCGCCTTCTATGGCTACACCTTC,CSVNPGGRGAFYGYTF
NA,few,TRBV28,TRBJ1-1,TGTGCCAGCACCTTACCAGGGCCTTGGACTGAAGCTTTCTTT,CASTLPGPWTEAFF
NA,few,TRBV6-6,TRBJ1-2,TGTGCCAGCATCCAGGGGACGACCAATTATGGCTACACCTTC,CASIQGTTNYGYTF
TRBD2,few,TRBV7-3,TRBJ2-1,TGTGCCAGCAGCGTTGCATCGGGGGGAGCGGGGTACAATGAGCAGTTCTTC,CASSVASGGAGYNEQFF
TRBD1,NA,TRBV30,TRBJ2-3,TGTGCCTGGAGCAAACAGGGGGTGGGAGATACGCAGTATTTT,CAWSKQGVGDTQYF
TRBD1,NA,TRBV6-5,TRBJ2-7,TGTGCCAGCAGCCGACAGGGGATCGGCGACGAGCAGTACTTC,CASSRQGIGDEQYF
NA,few,TRBV25-1,TRBJ1-2,TGTGCCAGCAGTGAATCCACGGGTCCCTATGGCTACACCTTC,CASSESTGPYGYTF
TRBD1,few,TRBV19,TRBJ2-1,TGTGCCAGCGCCGGGACAGGGATGGGGGGCAATGAGCAGTTCTTC,CASAGTGMGGNEQFF
TRBD1,few,TRBV6-5,TRBJ1-2,TGTGCCAGCAGTTATGGGGACAGGGTAGTCTATGGCTACACCTTC,CASSYGDRVVYGYTF
NA,NA,TRBV7-9,TRBJ1-2,TGTGCCAGCAGCCTCCCCGACAGCGATGCATATGGCTACACCTTC,CASSLPDSDAYGYTF